The 27 T cell receptor beta chains below all came from one sample that was sequenced in a study of shared clonotypes between healthy human individuals. Repertoires were generated with immunoSEQ multiplex PCR, while TCRdb's copy carries only in-frame clones and drops some. Of about 2.4 million clones detected, over 85% appear once; the ten largest clones hold approximately 0.36%. Sequenced material: naive CD4+ T cells from PBMCs. As to subset: CD45RA+ positively selected. The receptors were sampled from a man aged 18 to 30 in good health. Some clones in this sample may be carry-over from other donors' samples.

The chain links TRBV6-1 to TRBJ1-6, with D unclear. V was clipped by 3 bases and J by 8 bases, with 8 bases between them. This CDR3 comprises 13 residues. Germline V lookup: CDR1 MNHNS, CDR2 SASEGT. CDR3 region: CASSDASDSPLHF. The CDR3 DNA is TGTGCCAGCAGTGACGCCAGTGATTCACCCCTCCACTTT.

The J gene is TRBJ1-5, the V gene TRBV28; weak D call: TRBD1 (5 bases). The germline V and J ends were trimmed by 7 bases and 5 bases, with 12 bases remaining between them. Germline CDR1 reads MDHEN; CDR2 reads SYDVKM. CDR3 length: 13 amino acids. CDR3 residues: CASNQGGDQPQHF. The CDR3 bases are TGTGCCAGCAATCAGGGCGGCGATCAGCCCCAGCATTTT. The full variable domain, with the rest looked up from reference TRBV28 and TRBJ1-5, is DVKVTQSSRYLVKRTGEKVFLECVQDMDHENMFWYRQDPGLGLRLIYFSYDVKMKEKGDIPEGYSVSREKKERFSLILESASTNQTSMYLCASNQGGDQPQHFGDGTRLSIL.

On this clone: Other DNA sequences of this sample code for an identical CDR3. The chain recombines TRBV29-1 with TRBJ2-7; 10 nucleotides line up with TRBD1. The CDR3 runs to 12 residues. V dropped 6 bases and J dropped 2; count of bases not matched to a gene: 1. Germline lookup yields CDR1 SQVTM and CDR2 ANQGSEA. The chain's CDR3 is CSVGQGTYEQYF. As DNA, the CDR3 is TGCAGCGTGGGACAGGGGACCTACGAGCAGTACTTC.

Note on this clone: Other DNA sequences in this sample translate to the same CDR3. V is TRBV10-3 and J is TRBJ2-3; a possible D gene is TRBD2 (7 bases). This CDR3 comprises 14 residues. CDR1 is ENHRY and CDR2 is SYGVKD in the germline V gene. Trimming shortened V by 4 bases and J by 3 bases, and 11 bases separated the two germline ends. CDR3 DNA sequence: TGTGCCATCAGTGTGGGAGGGGGGACAGATACGCAGTATTTT. As protein: CAISVGGGTDTQYF.

This chain uses TRBV5-1 with TRBJ2-7; 7 bases match TRBD2. This CDR3 is built from 16 residues. With V trimmed by 4 bases and J by 6 bases, 16 bases remained unmatched. Germline V gene data show CDR1 as SGHRS and CDR2 as YFSETQ. DNA for the CDR3: TGCGCCAGCAGCCTTCAACTAGCGTTTCTTCCCGGCGAGCAGTACTTC. Amino acid sequence: CASSLQLAFLPGEQYF.

J is TRBJ2-3 and V is TRBV6-5, with a possible D match to TRBD1 (6 bases). V was shortened by 2 bases and J by 7 bases, with 13 bases between the two germline ends. Germline CDR1 MNHEY, CDR2 SVGAGI. The CDR3 is 14 residues long. This chain's CDR3 is CASSYDRPGHTQYF. CDR3 DNA sequence: TGTGCCAGCAGTTACGACAGGCCAGGCCATACGCAGTATTTT.

In regard to this clone: The same CDR3 is also encoded by other DNA sequences in this sample. V usage is TRBV5-1 and J usage is TRBJ2-5; D might be TRBD2 (5 bases). The V end was cut by 0 bases, the J end by 4 bases, with 10 bases between. This CDR3 has 14 residues. Per germline, CDR1 SGHRS and CDR2 YFSETQ. The CDR3 loop is CASSLAEGRETQYF. The CDR3 nucleotides read TGCGCCAGCAGCTTGGCCGAAGGGAGAGAGACCCAGTACTTC.

The chain combines TRBV19 with TRBJ1-2, with TRBD1 matching 11 bases. This CDR3 is built from 16 residues. Germline V lookup: CDR1 LNHDA, CDR2 SQIVND (reference sequence). Losses at the gene ends were 4 bases for V and 7 bases for J; bases not matched to a gene: 11. CDR3 in DNA: TGTGCCAGTAGTAAAATACAGGACAGGGGGCCACTTGGCTACACCTTC. Translated, it gives CASSKIQDRGPLGYTF.

V is TRBV11-1 and J is TRBJ2-2; 13 bases align to TRBD2. Looked up from germline, CDR1 is SGHAT and CDR2 is FQDESV (reference sequence). V lost 6 bases, J lost 3 bases, and 1 base stayed unmatched. There are 15 residues in the CDR3. The CDR3 protein is CASRGTSGDTGELFF. The CDR3 DNA follows: TGTGCCAGCAGGGGGACTAGCGGGGACACCGGGGAGCTGTTTTTT.

V gene TRBV10-3 combines with J gene TRBJ2-3; the D is unclear. The CDR3 has 14 amino acids. Germline CDR1 ENHRY, CDR2 SYGVKD. The germline V and J ends were trimmed by 3 bases and 2 bases, with 9 bases remaining between them. This CDR3 is CAISDVWNTDTQYF. The CDR3 nucleotides read TGTGCCATCAGTGATGTCTGGAACACAGATACGCAGTATTTT.

J is TRBJ1-2 and V is TRBV6-1, with a weak D call TRBD1 (5 bases). Germline CDR1 and CDR2: MNHNS and SASEGT. The CDR3 consists of 16 residues. Trimming took 4 bases from V and 0 from J, leaving 15 bases between them. The CDR3 is CASSARDGRSNYGYTF. CDR3 coding DNA: TGTGCCAGCAGTGCCCGGGACGGGCGATCTAACTATGGCTACACCTTC.

The chain recombines TRBV6-5 with TRBJ1-1, with 10 positions matching TRBD1. Germline V gives CDR1 MNHEY, CDR2 SVGAGI. J gave up 4 bases and V 3 bases, and 8 bases lay outside the gene matches. This CDR3 has 16 amino acids. Here the CDR3 reads CASSYRTGGVITEAFF. CDR3 bases: TGTGCCAGCAGTTATAGGACAGGGGGTGTGATCACTGAAGCTTTCTTT.

About this clone: Other DNA sequences in the sample encode the same CDR3. V usage is TRBV7-2 and J usage is TRBJ1-4; possibly TRBD1 for D (6 bases). Trimming took 4 bases from V and 4 from J, leaving 10 bases between them. The CDR3 spans 14 residues. Per the germline V gene, CDR1 is SGHTA and CDR2 is FQGNSA. The CDR3 coding sequence is TGTGCCAGCAGCTCACAGGGTTATAATGAAAAACTGTTTTTT. Translated, it gives CASSSQGYNEKLFF.

V usage is TRBV4-1 and J usage is TRBJ1-4, with a tentative D call TRBD1 (5 bases). The CDR3 has 16 residues. Germline V CDR1 and CDR2: MGHRA, YSYEKL. Trimming left V 3 bases short and J 5 bases short, with 16 bases between. This CDR3 reads CASSHLGLGGNEKLFF. CDR3 bases: TGCGCCAGCAGCCACCTCGGACTTGGGGGGAATGAAAAACTGTTTTTT.

V gene TRBV11-2 combines with J gene TRBJ1-1; D is possibly TRBD1 (6 bases). Trimming removed 6 bases from V and 1 base from J, with 9 bases in between. Per the germline V gene, CDR1 is SGHAT and CDR2 is FQNNGV. This CDR3 contains 13 residues. In DNA form, the CDR3 reads TGTGCCAGCAGGCGGACAGCGAACACTGAAGCTTTCTTT. It yields the protein CASRRTANTEAFF.

This clone has a handful of counts. The V gene is TRBV7-2, the J gene TRBJ1-5; no clear D gene. Germline lookup yields CDR1 SGHTA and CDR2 FQGNSA. The CDR3 extends over 15 amino acids. Trimming cost V 0 bases and J 2 bases, with 8 bases left between them. As DNA, the CDR3 is TGTGCCAGCAGCTTAGCTGGAAACGGCAATCAGCCCCAGCATTTT. This sequence encodes CASSLAGNGNQPQHF.

V and J are TRBV7-2 and TRBJ2-7; possible D gene TRBD1, 7 bases. CDR1 is SGHTA, CDR2 FQGNSA, per germline. The CDR3 sequence is 17 residues long. V was trimmed by 5 bases and J by 5 bases, leaving 25 bases between them. The CDR3 nucleotides read TGTGCCAGCAGCCTAGGGGGCGGGGCGGTCGCATTTCACGAGCAGTACTTC. It translates to CASSLGGGAVAFHEQYF.

The chain joins TRBV20-1 to TRBJ2-3, with 8 bases identical to TRBD1. Per germline, CDR1 DFQATT and CDR2 SNEGSKA (reference sequence). The CDR3 is 8 residues long. This CDR3 is CSAGTGYF. The CDR3 DNA follows: TGCAGCGCCGGGACAGGGTATTTT.

In this sample, this clone turned up once. The V gene is TRBV2, the J gene TRBJ2-5; 9 bases are shared with TRBD1. Per germline, CDR1 SNHLY and CDR2 FYNNEI. J gave up 6 bases and V 7 bases, and 12 bases lay outside the gene matches. This CDR3 contains 15 residues. For the CDR3, the DNA is TGTGCCAGCACGACAGGGGGATCCCCAATGCAGACCCAGTACTTC. This translates into CASTTGGSPMQTQYF.

This clone was detected a few times. The chain recombines TRBV6-6 with TRBJ1-5, with D uncertain. Looked up from germline, CDR1 is MNHNY and CDR2 is SVGAGI (reference sequence). The CDR3 contains 13 residues. V lost 8 bases and J 4 bases, leaving 12 bases between the germline ends. The CDR3 DNA sequence: TGTGCCAGCGGCCGGGAATGGAATCAGCCCCAGCATTTT. Translation gives CASGREWNQPQHF.

The V call is TRBV27, the J call TRBJ2-1; perhaps D is TRBD1 or TRBD2 (5 bases each). This CDR3 has 13 residues. Germline values: CDR1 MNHEY, CDR2 SMNVEV (reference sequence). V lost 9 bases and J lost 7, with 16 bases in between. The CDR3 region has the DNA TGTGCCAGTCGACAGCATGGGGGAAATGAGCAGTTCTTC. Its translation is CASRQHGGNEQFF.

The chain is built from TRBV30 and TRBJ2-3; 7 nucleotides line up with TRBD2. This CDR3 is built from 13 residues. The germline CDR1 and CDR2 sequences are GTSNPN and SVGIG (reference sequence). The junction had 4 bases not matched to a gene; V was cut back by 0 bases and J by 7 bases. The DNA of the CDR3 is TGTGCCTGGAGTGTCGCGGGAGCGAATACGCAGTATTTT. Protein sequence: CAWSVAGANTQYF. The variable domain in full, completed from reference TRBV30 and TRBJ2-3, reads SQTIHQWPATLVQPVGSPLSLECTVEGTSNPNLYWYRQAAGRGLQLLFYSVGIGQISSEVPQNLSASRPQDRQFILSSKKLLLSDSGFYLCAWSVAGANTQYFGPGTRLTVL.

The V call is TRBV10-3, the J call TRBJ2-5; TRBD2 aligns across 12 bases. The CDR3 is made up of 16 amino acids. Trimming cost V 0 bases and J 5 bases; bases outside gene matches: 4. Germline V CDR1 and CDR2: ENHRY, SYGVKD. The CDR3 nucleotides are TGTGCCATCAGTGAGTCAGGACTAGCGGGAATGGAGACCCAGTACTTC. This codes for CAISESGLAGMETQYF.

V and J are TRBV28 and TRBJ1-5; 10 nucleotides align to TRBD1. This CDR3 contains 16 residues. Germline CDR1 MDHEN, CDR2 SYDVKM. J gave up 5 bases and V 5 bases, and 9 bases lay outside the gene matches. The CDR3 DNA follows: TGTGCCAGCAGTCCCTTGGGGACAGGGGTTGATCAGCCCCAGCATTTT. This sequence encodes CASSPLGTGVDQPQHF.

This clone was picked up one time. The V call is TRBV10-3, the J call TRBJ2-2; perhaps TRBD2 as D (5 bases). The CDR3 runs to 14 residues. V was pared by 0 bases and J by 6 bases, with 8 bases between. CDR1 and CDR2 (germline): ENHRY, SYGVKD. CDR3 amino acids: CAISESGSPGELFF. In DNA, the CDR3 is TGTGCCATCAGTGAGTCAGGGAGCCCCGGGGAGCTGTTTTTT.

This chain joins TRBV28 and TRBJ1-5; no firm D call. This CDR3 has 17 residues. Trimming left V 2 bases short and J 6 bases short, with 20 bases between. Germline loops: CDR1 MDHEN, CDR2 SYDVKM. The CDR3 protein is CASSLGPAPGTGQPQHF. For the CDR3, the DNA is TGTGCCAGCAGTTTAGGCCCCGCCCCGGGTACCGGTCAGCCCCAGCATTTT.

The chain uses TRBV11-2 and TRBJ2-5; D ambiguous. Trimming removed 5 bases from V and 5 bases from J, with 6 bases in between. Germline V CDR1 and CDR2: SGHAT, FQNNGV. CDR3 length equals 11 residues. The CDR3 spells CASSGWETQYF. For the CDR3, the DNA is TGTGCCAGCAGCGGTTGGGAGACCCAGTACTTC.